These 24 T cell receptor beta chains were all obtained from the same sample, sequenced in a study of T cell repertoires in cytomegalovirus infection. Antigen specificity for these receptors is unknown. Each CDR3 protein gets one entry after TCRdb re-called the reads with MiXCR. The sample contains approximately 340,000 distinct CDR3 sequences, 29% of which appear only once. The sequenced sample was cultured PBMCs, obtained from culture after CMV antigen stimulation. The receptors were gathered from a human donor in good health (CMV status not recorded). Some clones in this sample may be carry-over from other donors' samples.

The chain carries TRBV6-6 and TRBJ1-1, with D unresolved. CDR3 length: 13 residues. Germline V gene data show CDR1 as MNHNY and CDR2 as SVGAGI (reference sequence). The V end was cut by 5 bases, the J end by 1 base, with 8 bases between. The CDR3 region is CASSQQANTEAFF. CDR3 sequence (DNA): TGTGCCAGCAGTCAACAAGCGAACACTGAAGCTTTCTTT.

This clonotype was picked up many times. Here the CDR3 reads CASSSPVTLDNEQFF. The CDR3 nucleotides read TGTGCCAGCAGCTCCCCAGTGACTCTGGACAATGAGCAGTTCTTC. The V call is TRBV7-6, the J call TRBJ2-1; D is undetermined. Germline V gene data show CDR1 as SGHVS and CDR2 as FNYEAQ. This CDR3 comprises 15 residues. V lost 4 bases and J lost 5, with 15 bases in between.

This clonotype has only a few counts. This sequence joins TRBV14 and TRBJ2-1; 9 bases fit TRBD2. The CDR3 has 17 residues. Germline V gene lookup returns CDR1 SGHDN and CDR2 FVKESK. V was clipped by 1 base and J by 6 bases; unmatched bases: 10. CDR3 in amino acids: CASSQGLPGLAVNEQFF. In nucleotides, the CDR3 is TGTGCCAGCAGCCAAGGCCTTCCGGGACTAGCAGTCAATGAGCAGTTCTTC.

This clonotype turned up a few times. The rearrangement uses TRBV7-9 and TRBJ2-1; 11 bases map to TRBD2. Germline V CDR1 and CDR2: SEHNR, FQNEAQ (reference sequence). V gave up 4 bases and J gave up 4 bases; unmatched junction bases: 3. This CDR3 has 15 amino acids. The CDR3 region has the DNA TGTGCCAGCAGCTATAGCGGGGGGGATTACAATGAGCAGTTCTTC. Translation: CASSYSGGDYNEQFF.

This sequence joins TRBV12-3 or TRBV12-4 and TRBJ2-3; 15 nucleotides agree with TRBD2. The CDR3 is 16 residues long. Trimming took 6 bases from V and 7 from J; bases not matched to a gene: 8. The CDR3 here is CASSPGLAGGPNTQYF. CDR3 coding DNA: TGTGCCAGCAGCCCCGGACTAGCGGGAGGGCCTAATACGCAGTATTTT.

J is TRBJ1-2 and V is TRBV6-1; 8 bases are shared with TRBD1. CDR1 and CDR2 from the germline V gene are MNHNS and SASEGT. V lost 2 bases and J lost 4; bases outside the gene matches: 15. CDR3 size: 18 residues. The DNA of the CDR3 is TGTGCCAGCAGTGAACAGATATCCTCAGGGGGCTCCGGCTATGGCTACACCTTC. Its translation is CASSEQISSGGSGYGYTF.

This clonotype was found a few times. The chain couples TRBV6-1 to TRBJ2-1; D possibly corresponds to TRBD1 (5 bases). The CDR3 consists of 15 residues. The germline V gene has CDR1 MNHNS and CDR2 SASEGT. The V end was cut by 7 bases, the J end by 0 bases, with 13 bases between. The CDR3 protein is CASIKGDSSYNEQFF. The CDR3 DNA follows: TGTGCCAGCATCAAAGGGGATAGCTCCTACAATGAGCAGTTCTTC.

The V call is TRBV5-1, the J call TRBJ2-7; no clear D gene. The CDR3 sequence is 14 residues long. Germline assignment: CDR1 SGHRS and CDR2 YFSETQ. The germline V and J ends were trimmed by 0 bases and 4 bases, with 11 bases remaining between them. CDR3 protein: CASSLVWARYEQYF. Here the CDR3 DNA reads TGCGCCAGCAGCTTGGTTTGGGCCAGATACGAGCAGTACTTC.

The genes are TRBV20-1 and TRBJ1-6; TRBD1 might be the D (5 bases). V gave up 6 bases and J gave up 6 bases, with 24 bases separating them. The CDR3 consists of 17 residues. Per the germline V gene, CDR1 is DFQATT and CDR2 is SNEGSKA (reference sequence). This chain's CDR3 is CSAPGRINGLGNSPLHF. CDR3 nucleotide sequence: TGCAGTGCCCCGGGGCGTATAAACGGGTTAGGTAATTCACCCCTCCACTTT.

In its sample, this clonotype was seen many times. The chain is built from TRBV24-1 and TRBJ2-3, with 7 bases identical to TRBD1. J lost 5 bases, V lost 5 bases, and 3 bases had no gene match. Germline CDR1 KGHDR, CDR2 SFDVKD. This CDR3 has 13 amino acids. CDR3: CATSGQGKDTQYF. In DNA form, the CDR3 reads TGTGCCACCAGTGGACAGGGAAAAGATACGCAGTATTTT.

This chain connects TRBV14 to TRBJ1-1; D is unclear. The germline V and J ends were trimmed by 0 bases and 3 bases, with 11 bases remaining between them. The CDR3 has 15 residues. From germline, CDR1 is SGHDN and CDR2 FVKESK. The CDR3 DNA follows: TGTGCCAGCAGCCAAGAAGGATTAAGCGACACTGAAGCTTTCTTT. This gives the protein CASSQEGLSDTEAFF.

This clonotype was observed a few times. The chain employs TRBV6-5 and TRBJ1-2, with D unresolved. Germline lookup yields CDR1 MNHEY and CDR2 SVGAGI. The CDR3 consists of 17 residues. Trimming removed 1 base at V and 6 bases at J, with 21 bases between. CDR3 DNA sequence: TGTGCCAGCAGTTACTTACCCCCTCCCGGGGAGGAGGATGGCTACACCTTC. This encodes CASSYLPPPGEEDGYTF.

The chain carries TRBV11-2 and TRBJ2-3, with TRBD2 identical over 7 bases. J lost 2 bases, V lost 1 base, and 15 bases had no gene match. The CDR3 runs 19 residues. The germline V gene encodes CDR1 SGHAT and CDR2 FQNNGV. As DNA, the CDR3 is TGTGCCAGCAGCTTAGCTGGGGGGGGAGTATATCGTCCCACAGATACGCAGTATTTT. Amino acid sequence: CASSLAGGGVYRPTDTQYF.

This clonotype appeared a few times. The rearrangement joins TRBV4-1 to TRBJ1-1; D not certain. The V and J ends lost 4 bases and 0 bases respectively, with 18 bases between them. Germline V gene lookup returns CDR1 MGHRA and CDR2 YSYEKL. CDR3 size: 17 residues. The CDR3 nucleotides are TGCGCCAGCAGCCCCCAGTACCGGGCGGCGGTGAACACTGAAGCTTTCTTT. Translating gives CASSPQYRAAVNTEAFF.

The rearrangement joins TRBV27 to TRBJ2-2; TRBD2 might be the D (6 bases). The CDR3 is 14 amino acids. V lost 7 bases and J 1 base, leaving 10 bases between the germline ends. Germline loops: CDR1 MNHEY, CDR2 SMNVEV (reference sequence). Written as DNA, the CDR3 is TGTGCCAGCATGCTCGGGAGGAACACCGGGGAGCTGTTTTTT. This encodes CASMLGRNTGELFF.

This clonotype has a handful of counts. The chain carries TRBV6-6 and TRBJ2-1; the match to TRBD1 covers 7 bases. The CDR3 spans 15 residues. V was clipped by 5 bases and J by 6 bases; unmatched bases: 10. Germline V gene sequence: CDR1 MNHNY, CDR2 SVGAGI (reference sequence). CDR3 nucleotide sequence: TGTGCCAGCAGTAGGTCGGGACAGACTACCAATGAGCAGTTCTTC. Translated: CASSRSGQTTNEQFF.

The gene calls are TRBV27 and TRBJ2-1, with TRBD2 matching 10 bases. The CDR3 runs 17 residues. Per the germline V gene, CDR1 is MNHEY and CDR2 is SMNVEV (reference sequence). The V gene end was trimmed by 6 bases and the J gene end by 4 bases; junction bases not matched to a gene: 12. The CDR3 reads CASSPSGGSGGYNEQFF. CDR3 sequence (DNA): TGTGCCAGCAGCCCCTCGGGAGGTAGCGGGGGGTACAATGAGCAGTTCTTC.

This chain connects TRBV27 to TRBJ2-1; 13 bases agree with TRBD2. The germline V gene has CDR1 MNHEY and CDR2 SMNVEV (reference sequence). The CDR3 covers 14 residues. Unmatched junction bases numbered 5, after V lost 6 bases and J lost 9 bases. The CDR3 DNA sequence: TGTGCCAGCAGACAGGGACTAGCGGGACGTGAGCAGTTCTTC. This sequence encodes CASRQGLAGREQFF.

The rearrangement joins TRBV4-1 to TRBJ2-1; 9 positions match TRBD2. V lost 3 bases, J lost 7 bases, and 13 bases stayed unmatched. The CDR3 has 17 residues. CDR1 MGHRA and CDR2 YSYEKL come from the germline V gene. This CDR3 is CASSQGFSGRRENEQFF. The DNA for the CDR3 is TGCGCCAGCAGCCAGGGGTTCAGCGGGAGGAGGGAAAATGAGCAGTTCTTC.

This clonotype turned up a few times. The rearrangement uses TRBV12-3 or TRBV12-4 and TRBJ2-7; the D call may be TRBD1 or TRBD2 (5 bases each). V was shortened by 5 bases and J by 0 bases, with 14 bases between the two germline ends. This CDR3 has 15 residues. Written as DNA, the CDR3 is TGTGCCAGCAGTCCCGGGGCCGAACCCTCCTACGAGCAGTACTTC. Protein: CASSPGAEPSYEQYF.

Only a few counts were recorded for this clonotype. CDR3 amino acids: CASTGQGGETQYF. DNA of the CDR3: TGTGCCAGCACCGGACAGGGGGGTGAGACCCAGTACTTC. This sequence joins TRBV25-1 and TRBJ2-5; 10 positions agree with TRBD1. CDR1 MGHDK and CDR2 SYGVNS come from the germline V gene. The CDR3 has 13 amino acids. Trimming cost V 7 bases and J 5 bases; bases outside gene matches: 4.

This clonotype was found a few times. The chain joins TRBV2 to TRBJ2-5; D may be TRBD1 (6 bases). Germline V lookup: CDR1 SNHLY, CDR2 FYNNEI. The V end was cut by 3 bases, the J end by 4 bases, with 12 bases between. The CDR3 is 14 amino acids. The CDR3 nucleotides read TGTGCCAGCAGTGAGGTCAGGGGTGGAGAGACCCAGTACTTC. Translating gives CASSEVRGGETQYF.

The V call is TRBV15, the J call TRBJ2-3, with D tentatively TRBD1 (5 bases). V shed 0 bases and J shed 2 bases, with 6 bases lying between them. The CDR3 is made up of 14 amino acids. Germline assignment: CDR1 LNHNV and CDR2 YYDKDF (reference sequence). The CDR3 loop is CATSREGATDTQYF. CDR3 coding DNA: TGTGCCACCAGCAGAGAAGGGGCCACAGATACGCAGTATTTT.

This clonotype came up a few times. V and J are TRBV7-2 and TRBJ2-3; a weak D match, TRBD1 (6 bases). This CDR3 is built from 15 residues. Per the germline V gene, CDR1 is SGHTA and CDR2 is FQGNSA. The germline V and J ends were trimmed by 1 base and 2 bases, with 10 bases remaining between them. The CDR3 protein is CASSLGGLPTDTQYF. In DNA, the CDR3 is TGTGCCAGCAGCTTAGGGGGGCTACCCACAGATACGCAGTATTTT.